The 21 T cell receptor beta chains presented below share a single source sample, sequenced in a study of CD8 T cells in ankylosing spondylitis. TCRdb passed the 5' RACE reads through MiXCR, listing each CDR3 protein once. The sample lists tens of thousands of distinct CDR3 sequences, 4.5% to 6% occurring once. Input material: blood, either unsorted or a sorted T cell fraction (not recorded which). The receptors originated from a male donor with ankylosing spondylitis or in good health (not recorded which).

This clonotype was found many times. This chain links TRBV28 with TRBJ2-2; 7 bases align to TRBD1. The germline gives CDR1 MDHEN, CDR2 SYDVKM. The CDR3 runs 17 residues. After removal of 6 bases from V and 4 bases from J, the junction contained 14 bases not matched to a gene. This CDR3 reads CASRTFDRDRGTGELFF. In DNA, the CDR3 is TGTGCCAGCAGGACATTCGACCGGGACAGAGGCACCGGGGAGCTGTTTTTT.

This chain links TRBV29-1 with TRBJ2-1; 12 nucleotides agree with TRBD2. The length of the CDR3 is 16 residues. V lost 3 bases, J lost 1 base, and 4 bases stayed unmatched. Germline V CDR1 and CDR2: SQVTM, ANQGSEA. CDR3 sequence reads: CSVELAGGRSYNEQFF. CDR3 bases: TGCAGCGTTGAGCTAGCGGGAGGGCGGTCCTACAATGAGCAGTTCTTC.

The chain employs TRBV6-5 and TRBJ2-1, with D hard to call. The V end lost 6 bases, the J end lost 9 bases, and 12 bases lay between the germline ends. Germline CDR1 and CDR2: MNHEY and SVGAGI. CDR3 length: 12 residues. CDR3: CASSRPLGEQFF. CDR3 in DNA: TGTGCCAGCAGCCGCCCTCTGGGTGAGCAGTTCTTC.

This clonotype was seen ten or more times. The DNA of the CDR3 is TGTGCCAGCAGCCAAGATTTAGGGGAATCGAATGAGCAGTTCTTC. Translation gives CASSQDLGESNEQFF. The gene calls are TRBV3-1 and TRBJ2-1, with a weak D call TRBD1 (5 bases). V was pared by 0 bases and J by 7 bases, with 13 bases between. Germline V gives CDR1 LGHDT, CDR2 YNNKEL (reference sequence). The CDR3 extends over 15 amino acids.

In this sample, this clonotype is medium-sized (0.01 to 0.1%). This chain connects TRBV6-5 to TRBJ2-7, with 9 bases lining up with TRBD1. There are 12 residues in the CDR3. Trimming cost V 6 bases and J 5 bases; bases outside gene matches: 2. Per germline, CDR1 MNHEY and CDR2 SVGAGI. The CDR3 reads CASSRTGDEQYF. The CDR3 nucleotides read TGTGCCAGCAGCCGGACAGGGGACGAGCAGTACTTC.

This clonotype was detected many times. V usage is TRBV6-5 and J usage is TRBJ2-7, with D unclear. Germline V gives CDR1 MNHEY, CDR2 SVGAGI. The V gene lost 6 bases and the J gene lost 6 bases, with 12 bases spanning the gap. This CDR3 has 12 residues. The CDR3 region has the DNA TGTGCCAGCAGCCTTACTGGCCGCGAGCAGTACTTC. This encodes CASSLTGREQYF.

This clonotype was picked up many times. The CDR3 DNA reads TGCAGTGCTAGAAGGCGGGAGGGGGCGGAGACCCAGTACTTC. Its translation: CSARRREGAETQYF. The chain employs TRBV20-1 and TRBJ2-5, with 9 nucleotides matching TRBD2. V trimming: 2 bases; J trimming: 5 bases; junction bases outside the gene matches: 6. This CDR3 region has 14 residues. The germline V gene has CDR1 DFQATT and CDR2 SNEGSKA (reference sequence).

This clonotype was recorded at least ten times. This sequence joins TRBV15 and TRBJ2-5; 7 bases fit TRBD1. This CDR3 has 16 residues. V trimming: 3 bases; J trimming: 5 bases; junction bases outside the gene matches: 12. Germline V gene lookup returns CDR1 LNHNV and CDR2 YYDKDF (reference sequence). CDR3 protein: CATSRYRGSAYETQYF. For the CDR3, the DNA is TGTGCCACCAGCAGGTACAGGGGAAGTGCGTATGAGACCCAGTACTTC.

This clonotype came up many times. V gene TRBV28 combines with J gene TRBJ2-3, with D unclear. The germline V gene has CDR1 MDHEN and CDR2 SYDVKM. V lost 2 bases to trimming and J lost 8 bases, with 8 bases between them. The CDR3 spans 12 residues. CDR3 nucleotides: TGTGCCAGCAGTTTAGCCCCAGGTACGCAGTATTTT. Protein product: CASSLAPGTQYF.

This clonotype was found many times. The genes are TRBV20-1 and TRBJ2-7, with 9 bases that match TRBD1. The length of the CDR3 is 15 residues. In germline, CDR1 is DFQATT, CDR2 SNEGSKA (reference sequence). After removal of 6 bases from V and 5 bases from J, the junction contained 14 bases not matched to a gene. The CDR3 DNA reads TGCAGTGCCGCCCCTGGGACAGGGAATTTGGACGAGCAGTACTTC. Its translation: CSAAPGTGNLDEQYF.

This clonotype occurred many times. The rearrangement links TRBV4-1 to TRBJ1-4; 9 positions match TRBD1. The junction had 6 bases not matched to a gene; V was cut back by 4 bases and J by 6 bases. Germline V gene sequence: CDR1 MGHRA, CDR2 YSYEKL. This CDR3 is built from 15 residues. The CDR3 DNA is TGCGCCAGCAGCCGAACAGGGGGCACTGATGAAAAACTGTTTTTT. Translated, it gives CASSRTGGTDEKLFF.

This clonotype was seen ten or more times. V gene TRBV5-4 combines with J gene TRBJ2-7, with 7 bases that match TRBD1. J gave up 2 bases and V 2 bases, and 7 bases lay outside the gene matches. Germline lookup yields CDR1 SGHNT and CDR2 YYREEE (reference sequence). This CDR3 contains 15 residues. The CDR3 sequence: CASSLPGTEAYEQYF. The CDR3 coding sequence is TGTGCCAGCAGCTTACCCGGGACAGAAGCCTACGAGCAGTACTTC.

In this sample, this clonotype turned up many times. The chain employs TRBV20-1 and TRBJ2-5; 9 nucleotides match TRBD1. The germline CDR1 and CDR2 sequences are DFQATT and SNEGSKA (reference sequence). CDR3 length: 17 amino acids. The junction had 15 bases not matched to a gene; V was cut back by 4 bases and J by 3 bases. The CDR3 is CSAITSRAGTGKETQYF. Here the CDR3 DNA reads TGCAGTGCTATCACCTCGAGGGCCGGGACAGGGAAAGAGACCCAGTACTTC.

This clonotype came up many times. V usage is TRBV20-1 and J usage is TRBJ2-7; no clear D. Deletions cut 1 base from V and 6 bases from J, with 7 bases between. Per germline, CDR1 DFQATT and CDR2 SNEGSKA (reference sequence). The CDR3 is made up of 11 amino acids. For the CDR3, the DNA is TGCAGTGCTAGAGGGGTAATCGAGCAGTACTTC. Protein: CSARGVIEQYF.

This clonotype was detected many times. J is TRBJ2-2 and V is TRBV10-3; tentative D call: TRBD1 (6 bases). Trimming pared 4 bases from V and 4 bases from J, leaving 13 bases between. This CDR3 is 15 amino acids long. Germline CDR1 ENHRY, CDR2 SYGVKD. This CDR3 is CAISAGVRGTGELFF. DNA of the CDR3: TGTGCCATCAGTGCAGGGGTTCGAGGCACCGGGGAGCTGTTTTTT.

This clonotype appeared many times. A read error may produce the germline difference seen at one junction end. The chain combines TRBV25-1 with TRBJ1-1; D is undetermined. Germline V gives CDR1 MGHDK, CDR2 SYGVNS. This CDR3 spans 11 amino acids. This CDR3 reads CASSANPGRAF. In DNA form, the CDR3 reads TGTGCCAGCAGTGCAAACCCGGGGAGGGCTTTT.

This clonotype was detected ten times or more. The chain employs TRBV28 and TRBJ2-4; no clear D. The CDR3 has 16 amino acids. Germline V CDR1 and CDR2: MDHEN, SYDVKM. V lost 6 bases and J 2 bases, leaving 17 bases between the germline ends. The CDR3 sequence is CASSLGSRLTKNIQYF. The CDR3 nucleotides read TGTGCCAGCAGCTTAGGTAGCCGGTTAACCAAAAACATTCAGTACTTC.

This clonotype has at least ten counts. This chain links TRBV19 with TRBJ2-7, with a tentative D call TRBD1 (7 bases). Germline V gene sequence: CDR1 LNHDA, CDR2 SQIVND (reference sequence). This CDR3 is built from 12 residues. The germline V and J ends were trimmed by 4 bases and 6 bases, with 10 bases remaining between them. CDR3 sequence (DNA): TGTGCCAGTAGTAACAGGGGAGGCGAGCAGTACTTC. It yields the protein CASSNRGGEQYF.

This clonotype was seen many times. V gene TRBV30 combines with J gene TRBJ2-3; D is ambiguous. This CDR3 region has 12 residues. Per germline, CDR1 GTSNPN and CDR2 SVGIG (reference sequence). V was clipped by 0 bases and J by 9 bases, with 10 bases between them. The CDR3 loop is CAWSVWGTTQYF. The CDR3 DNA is TGTGCCTGGAGTGTCTGGGGAACCACGCAGTATTTT.

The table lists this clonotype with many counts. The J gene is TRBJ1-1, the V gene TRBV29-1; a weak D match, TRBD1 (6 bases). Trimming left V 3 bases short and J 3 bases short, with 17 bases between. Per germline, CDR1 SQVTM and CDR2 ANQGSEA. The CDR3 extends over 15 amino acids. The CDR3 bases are TGCAGCGTTGAGAGCAGAAGGACAGAAGACACTGAAGCTTTCTTT. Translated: CSVESRRTEDTEAFF.

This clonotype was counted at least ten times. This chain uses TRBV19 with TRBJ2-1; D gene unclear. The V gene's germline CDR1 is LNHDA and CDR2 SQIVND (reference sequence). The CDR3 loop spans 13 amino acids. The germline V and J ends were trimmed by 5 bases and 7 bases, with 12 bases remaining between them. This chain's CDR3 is CASSRSGGNEQFF. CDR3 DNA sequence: TGTGCCAGTAGTCGGTCAGGTGGGAATGAGCAGTTCTTC.